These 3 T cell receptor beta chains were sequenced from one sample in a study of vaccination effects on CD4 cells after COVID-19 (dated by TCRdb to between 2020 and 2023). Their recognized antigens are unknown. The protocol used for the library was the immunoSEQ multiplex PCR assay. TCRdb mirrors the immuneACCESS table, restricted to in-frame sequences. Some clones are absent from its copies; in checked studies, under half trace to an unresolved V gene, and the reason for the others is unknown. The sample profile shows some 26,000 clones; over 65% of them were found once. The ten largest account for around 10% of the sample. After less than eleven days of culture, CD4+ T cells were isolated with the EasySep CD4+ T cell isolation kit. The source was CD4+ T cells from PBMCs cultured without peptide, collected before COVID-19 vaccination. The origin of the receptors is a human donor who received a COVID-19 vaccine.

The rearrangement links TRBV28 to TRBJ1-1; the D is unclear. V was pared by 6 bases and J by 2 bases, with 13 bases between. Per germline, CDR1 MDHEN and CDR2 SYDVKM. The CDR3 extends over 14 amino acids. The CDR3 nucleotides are TGTGCCAGCAGATGGGCAGGCCTTAACACTGAAGCTTTCTTT. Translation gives CASRWAGLNTEAFF.

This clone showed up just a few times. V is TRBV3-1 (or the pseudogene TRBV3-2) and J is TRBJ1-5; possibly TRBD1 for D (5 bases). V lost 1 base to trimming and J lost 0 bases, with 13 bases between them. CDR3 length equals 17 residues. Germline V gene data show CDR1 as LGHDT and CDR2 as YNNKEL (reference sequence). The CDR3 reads CASSQVPGFSSNQPQHF. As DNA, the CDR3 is TGTGCCAGCAGCCAAGTACCAGGGTTTTCTAGCAATCAGCCCCAGCATTTT.

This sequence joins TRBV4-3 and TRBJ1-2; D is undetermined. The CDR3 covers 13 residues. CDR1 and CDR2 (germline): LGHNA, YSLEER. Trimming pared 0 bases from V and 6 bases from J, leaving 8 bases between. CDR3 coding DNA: TGCGCCAGCAGCCAAGACAGGCGAAATGGCTACACCTTC. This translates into CASSQDRRNGYTF.